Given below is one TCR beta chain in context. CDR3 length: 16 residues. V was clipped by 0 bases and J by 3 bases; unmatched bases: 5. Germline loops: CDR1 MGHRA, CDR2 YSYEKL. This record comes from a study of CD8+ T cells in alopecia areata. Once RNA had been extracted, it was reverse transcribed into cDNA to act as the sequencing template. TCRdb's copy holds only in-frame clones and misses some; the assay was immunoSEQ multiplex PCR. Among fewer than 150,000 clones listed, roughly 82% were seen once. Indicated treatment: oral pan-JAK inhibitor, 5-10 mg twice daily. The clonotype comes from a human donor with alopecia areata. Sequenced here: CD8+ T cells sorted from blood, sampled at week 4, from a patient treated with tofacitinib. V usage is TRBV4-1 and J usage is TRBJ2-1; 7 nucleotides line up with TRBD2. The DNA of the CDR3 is TGCGCCAGCAGCCAAGATTTGGCTAGCGGCTACAATGAGCAGTTCTTC. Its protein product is CASSQDLASGYNEQFF.